Presented here are 25 T cell receptor beta chains from one specimen sequenced in a study of PD-1 blockade in classical Hodgkin lymphoma. Each of the patients experienced relapse following autologous stem cell transplantation, and their brentuximab vedotin exposure differed. Generated by immunoSEQ multiplex PCR, the TCRdb table keeps only in-frame clones and is missing some. Found here are about 93,000 clones, 85% to 95% of them singletons; the top ten hold about 2.7%. Sequenced here: peripheral blood mononuclear cells (PBMCs), sampled before the second cycle of nivolumab. These receptors all stem from a human donor with classical Hodgkin lymphoma.

V usage is TRBV9 and J usage is TRBJ2-7; TRBD1 matches 8 bases. V shed 0 bases and J 2 bases; nucleotides not matched to a gene: 1. There are 14 residues in the CDR3. CDR1 is SGDLS and CDR2 is YYNGEE in the germline V gene. CDR3 sequence reads: CASSVEGQAYEQYF. In DNA form, the CDR3 reads TGTGCCAGCAGCGTAGAGGGACAGGCCTACGAGCAGTACTTC.

This clone was counted only a few times. V gene TRBV30 combines with J gene TRBJ1-5, with D possibly being TRBD1 (6 bases). Per germline, CDR1 GTSNPN and CDR2 SVGIG (reference sequence). The CDR3 is 15 amino acids. The V end was cut by 2 bases, the J end by 0 bases, with 11 bases between. This CDR3 is CAWSTTGYSNQPQHF. The CDR3 coding sequence is TGTGCCTGGAGTACGACAGGTTATAGCAATCAGCCCCAGCATTTT.

The sample holds one count of this clone. The chain carries TRBV7-9 and TRBJ2-1; D not certain. CDR3 length: 15 amino acids. Germline V gene data show CDR1 as SEHNR and CDR2 as FQNEAQ (reference sequence). V was pared by 5 bases and J by 0 bases, with 11 bases between. Here the CDR3 reads CASSPTPGSYNEQFF. In DNA, the CDR3 is TGTGCCAGCAGCCCCACCCCTGGCTCCTACAATGAGCAGTTCTTC.

This clone occurred a few times. The V call is TRBV27, the J call TRBJ2-2; D is perhaps TRBD2 (5 bases). V was trimmed by 6 bases and J by 0 bases, leaving 14 bases between them. Germline values: CDR1 MNHEY, CDR2 SMNVEV (reference sequence). This CDR3 spans 16 amino acids. CDR3 protein: CASSPRASANTGELFF. The CDR3 DNA reads as TGTGCCAGCAGCCCGCGGGCAAGCGCGAACACCGGGGAGCTGTTTTTT.

The chain joins TRBV5-4 to TRBJ2-2; D is perhaps TRBD1 (5 bases). Trimming left V 0 bases short and J 4 bases short, with 13 bases between. The germline V gene has CDR1 SGHNT and CDR2 YYREEE (reference sequence). The CDR3 runs to 16 residues. The DNA for the CDR3 is TGTGCCAGCAGCTTGGTAGCAGGGCGAGGCACCGGGGAGCTGTTTTTT. Amino acids: CASSLVAGRGTGELFF.

This chain links TRBV7-9 with TRBJ2-7; 12 nucleotides match TRBD2. The germline V gene encodes CDR1 SEHNR and CDR2 FQNEAQ (reference sequence). The V segment lost 5 bases and the J segment 5 bases; nucleotides outside the gene matches: 10. The CDR3 is made up of 16 amino acids. CDR3 DNA: TGTGCCAGCAGCGGCCCTAGCGGGAGGGCCTACAACGAGCAGTACTTC. Translation gives CASSGPSGRAYNEQYF.

This clone was counted a single time. This chain uses TRBV5-4 with TRBJ2-2; 8 bases are shared with TRBD1. This CDR3 region has 18 residues. Germline loops: CDR1 SGHNT, CDR2 YYREEE (reference sequence). After removal of 0 bases from V and 6 bases from J, the junction contained 13 bases not matched to a gene. In DNA, the CDR3 is TGTGCCAGCAGCTTGGATATTGGGAGACAGGGGATAGCCGGGGAGCTGTTTTTT. Amino acid sequence: CASSLDIGRQGIAGELFF.

J is TRBJ2-7 and V is TRBV7-8; D gene unclear. CDR3 size: 17 residues. The germline V gene encodes CDR1 SGHVS and CDR2 FQNEAQ. The ends were cut back, 1 base at V and 3 bases at J, with 19 bases in the middle. The DNA of the CDR3 is TGTGCCAGCAGCTTAGAAATAGGAAACGTGCTTCTCTACGAGCAGTACTTC. Its protein product is CASSLEIGNVLLYEQYF.

V gene TRBV15 combines with J gene TRBJ2-1, with 7 bases that match TRBD1. V shed 1 base and J 12 bases; nucleotides not matched to a gene: 3. CDR3 size: 12 residues. Per germline, CDR1 LNHNV and CDR2 YYDKDF (reference sequence). Here the CDR3 DNA reads TGTGCCACCAGCAGAGGACAGGGTGGGCAGTTCTTC. It codes for CATSRGQGGQFF. The full variable domain, in which reference TRBV15 and TRBJ2-1 provide the parts outside the CDR3, is DAMVIQNPRYQVTQFGKPVTLSCSQTLNHNVMYWYQQKSSQAPKLLFHYYDKDFNNEADTPDNFQSRRPNTSFCFLDIRSPGLGDTAMYLCATSRGQGGQFFGPGTRLTVL.

The chain couples TRBV4-1 to TRBJ1-5; 7 nucleotides match TRBD1. Germline CDR1 reads MGHRA; CDR2 reads YSYEKL. The V gene end was trimmed by 4 bases and the J gene end by 4 bases; junction bases not matched to a gene: 7. CDR3 length: 15 amino acids. CDR3 bases: TGCGCCAGCAGCCTAGACGGACAGGCTAATCAGCCCCAGCATTTT. This sequence encodes CASSLDGQANQPQHF.

The genes are TRBV30 and TRBJ2-3, with TRBD1 matching 7 bases. This CDR3 is built from 15 residues. V was pared by 2 bases and J by 3 bases, with 8 bases of the junction left unmatched. Germline V gives CDR1 GTSNPN, CDR2 SVGIG (reference sequence). CDR3: CAWSPTDRVTDTQYF. CDR3 DNA sequence: TGTGCCTGGAGTCCAACCGACAGGGTAACAGATACGCAGTATTTT.

V is TRBV2 and J is TRBJ2-7; 7 bases fit TRBD1. Germline V CDR1 and CDR2: SNHLY, FYNNEI. The CDR3 length is 15 residues. Trimming took 4 bases from V and 1 from J; bases not matched to a gene: 7. CDR3: CASSGTGDGSYEQYF. CDR3 nucleotides: TGTGCCAGCAGTGGAACAGGGGACGGATCCTACGAGCAGTACTTC.

V and J are TRBV11-3 and TRBJ2-2; D is ambiguous. This CDR3 has 12 amino acids. V was pared by 6 bases and J by 0 bases, with 2 bases between. Germline CDR1 reads SGHNT; CDR2 reads YENEEA. CDR3 protein: CASRSNTGELFF. The DNA of the CDR3 is TGTGCCAGCAGGTCGAACACCGGGGAGCTGTTTTTT.

The J gene is TRBJ1-1, the V gene TRBV7-9; D not resolved. The V end was cut by 4 bases, the J end by 6 bases, with 9 bases between. In germline, CDR1 is SEHNR, CDR2 FQNEAQ (reference sequence). CDR3 size: 12 residues. The CDR3 sequence is CASSSLLAEAFF. The CDR3 coding sequence is TGTGCCAGCAGCTCGCTACTTGCTGAAGCTTTCTTT.

V usage is TRBV30 and J usage is TRBJ2-7, with a tentative D call TRBD2 (6 bases). This CDR3 is 15 amino acids long. V was cut by 4 bases and J by 5 bases, with 21 bases left in between. Per the germline V gene, CDR1 is GTSNPN and CDR2 is SVGIG (reference sequence). CDR3 protein: CAWTTWAGSFNEQYF. CDR3 coding DNA: TGTGCCTGGACCACCTGGGCGGGGAGTTTTAACGAGCAGTACTTC. Together with reference TRBV30 and TRBJ2-7, the CDR3 gives the full variable domain: SQTIHQWPATLVQPVGSPLSLECTVEGTSNPNLYWYRQAAGRGLQLLFYSVGIGQISSEVPQNLSASRPQDRQFILSSKKLLLSDSGFYLCAWTTWAGSFNEQYFGPGTRLTVT.

The rearrangement uses TRBV6-6 and TRBJ2-1; D uncertain. The V and J ends lost 4 bases and 6 bases respectively, with 16 bases between them. The CDR3 has 15 residues. Germline V gene sequence: CDR1 MNHNY, CDR2 SVGAGI (reference sequence). The CDR3 nucleotides are TGTGCCAGCAGTTCTCCTTTTGGCATGCTCAATGAGCAGTTCTTC. Encoded protein: CASSSPFGMLNEQFF.

This chain links TRBV6-6 with TRBJ2-1, with D uncertain. Trimming removed 6 bases from V and 7 bases from J, with 7 bases in between. The CDR3 contains 11 residues. Germline V lookup: CDR1 MNHNY, CDR2 SVGAGI (reference sequence). The CDR3 DNA follows: TGTGCCAGCAGCTATAGGAATGAGCAGTTCTTC. Its translation: CASSYRNEQFF.

The chain links TRBV27 to TRBJ1-2; no definite D call. The V end lost 0 bases, the J end lost 4 bases, and 9 bases lay between the germline ends. This CDR3 has 14 residues. The germline V gene encodes CDR1 MNHEY and CDR2 SMNVEV (reference sequence). The CDR3 coding sequence is TGTGCCAGCAGTTTATCAGGGCCCCGCTATGGCTACACCTTC. Translation gives CASSLSGPRYGYTF.

The gene calls are TRBV6-1 and TRBJ2-4; 7 bases are shared with TRBD1. The CDR3 extends over 15 amino acids. V shed 3 bases and J 3 bases; nucleotides not matched to a gene: 5. Germline values: CDR1 MNHNS, CDR2 SASEGT. CDR3 sequence: CASSEDRWDKNIQYF. Written as DNA, the CDR3 is TGTGCCAGCAGTGAGGACAGGTGGGACAAAAACATTCAGTACTTC.

V is TRBV28 and J is TRBJ2-7; 10 bases align to TRBD2. Per the germline V gene, CDR1 is MDHEN and CDR2 is SYDVKM. V shed 5 bases, J shed 0 bases, and the junction held 7 bases outside the gene matches. The CDR3 is 16 residues long. CDR3 sequence reads: CASSEFTSGVSYEQYF. In nucleotides, the CDR3 is TGTGCCAGCAGTGAATTCACTAGCGGGGTCTCCTACGAGCAGTACTTC.

The chain uses TRBV30 and TRBJ1-1; tentatively, D is TRBD1 (6 bases). The CDR3 is made up of 16 amino acids. V gave up 1 base and J gave up 2 bases, with 17 bases separating them. The germline CDR1 and CDR2 sequences are GTSNPN and SVGIG (reference sequence). The CDR3 is CAWSAGRGYFNTEAFF. The DNA for the CDR3 is TGTGCCTGGAGTGCGGGCAGGGGATACTTCAACACTGAAGCTTTCTTT.

The chain recombines TRBV4-1 with TRBJ2-1, with 13 bases aligning to TRBD2. V lost 1 base and J lost 7; bases outside the gene matches: 7. There are 17 residues in the CDR3. From germline, CDR1 is MGHRA and CDR2 YSYEKL. Written as DNA, the CDR3 is TGCGCCAGCAGCCAAGTACCCACTAGCGGGAGGGGAAATGAGCAGTTCTTC. Translating it yields CASSQVPTSGRGNEQFF.

The CDR3 sequence: CASSPSQGLGFEAFF. CDR3 bases: TGTGCCAGCAGCCCATCCCAGGGTTTAGGGTTTGAAGCTTTCTTT. The chain employs TRBV11-2 and TRBJ1-1, with D possibly TRBD1 on 5 matching bases. The CDR3 extends over 15 amino acids. Trimming shortened V by 5 bases and J by 7 bases, and 20 bases separated the two germline ends. Germline CDR1 and CDR2: SGHAT and FQNNGV.

For this clone: In the same sample, other DNA sequences code for this CDR3. The rearrangement links TRBV27 to TRBJ2-5; 12 nucleotides line up with TRBD2. This CDR3 has 18 residues. Germline V lookup: CDR1 MNHEY, CDR2 SMNVEV (reference sequence). The J segment lost 4 bases and the V segment lost 4 bases, leaving 13 bases of the junction unmatched. CDR3 sequence reads: CASSSQTSGRYFGETQYF. Written as DNA, the CDR3 is TGTGCCAGCAGTTCCCAGACTAGCGGGAGATATTTCGGAGAGACCCAGTACTTC.

The rearrangement uses TRBV4-1 and TRBJ2-1; no reliable D call. Germline V gene lookup returns CDR1 MGHRA and CDR2 YSYEKL. The CDR3 covers 15 residues. Deletions cut 4 bases from V and 7 bases from J, with 17 bases between. The CDR3 bases are TGCGCCAGCAGCCTAACCGGCCCTCGGTCTAATGAGCAGTTCTTC. It codes for CASSLTGPRSNEQFF.